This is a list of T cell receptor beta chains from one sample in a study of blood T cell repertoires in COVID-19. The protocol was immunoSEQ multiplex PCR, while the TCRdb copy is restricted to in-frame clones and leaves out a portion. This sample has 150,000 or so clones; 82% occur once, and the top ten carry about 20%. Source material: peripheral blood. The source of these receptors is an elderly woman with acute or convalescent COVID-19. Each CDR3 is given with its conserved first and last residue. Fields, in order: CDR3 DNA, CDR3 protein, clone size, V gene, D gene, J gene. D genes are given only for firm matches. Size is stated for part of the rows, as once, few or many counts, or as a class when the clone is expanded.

cdr3_nt: TGTGCCAGCAGCGCCCCGGCAGGGCGGAGCCGGGAGCTGTTTTTT
cdr3_aa: CASSAPAGRSRELFF
clone_size: once
v_call: TRBV7-2
d_call: -
j_call: TRBJ2-2

cdr3_nt: TGTGCCAGTAGACTAGCGGGATTGTTAGATACGCAGTATTTT
cdr3_aa: CASRLAGLLDTQYF
clone_size: once
v_call: TRBV19
d_call: TRBD2
j_call: TRBJ2-3

cdr3_nt: TGTGCCATCAGTGTCGGGACAGGTACGTCCAACTATGGCTACACCTTC
cdr3_aa: CAISVGTGTSNYGYTF
clone_size: few
v_call: TRBV10-3
d_call: TRBD1
j_call: TRBJ1-2

cdr3_nt: TGTGCCAGCAGCTGGGGCAGGGTGACTGAAGCTTTCTTT
cdr3_aa: CASSWGRVTEAFF
clone_size: -
v_call: TRBV5-8
d_call: -
j_call: TRBJ1-1

cdr3_nt: TGTGCCAGCAGGGACGACCGAGGGTACAATGAGCAGTTCTTC
cdr3_aa: CASRDDRGYNEQFF
clone_size: -
v_call: TRBV6-6
d_call: -
j_call: TRBJ2-1

cdr3_nt: TGTGCCAGCTCAGACACGGGGGCTGGAAACACCATATATTTT
cdr3_aa: CASSDTGAGNTIYF
clone_size: once
v_call: TRBV18
d_call: -
j_call: TRBJ1-3

cdr3_nt: TGTGCCAGTCAACAGGGGGCGACGACTGAAGCTTTCTTT
cdr3_aa: CASQQGATTEAFF
clone_size: -
v_call: TRBV5-4
d_call: TRBD1
j_call: TRBJ1-1

cdr3_nt: TGCGCCAGCAGCTTGGGAGGACTAGCGAGTTACAATGAGCAGTTCTTC
cdr3_aa: CASSLGGLASYNEQFF
clone_size: -
v_call: TRBV5-1
d_call: TRBD2
j_call: TRBJ2-1

cdr3_nt: TGTGCCAGCAGTGTCGACAGTCTGTACTCTGGAAACACCATATATTTT
cdr3_aa: CASSVDSLYSGNTIYF
clone_size: -
v_call: TRBV6-1
d_call: -
j_call: TRBJ1-3

cdr3_nt: TGCAGCGTTGGGACACCCTACACCGGGGAGCTGTTTTTT
cdr3_aa: CSVGTPYTGELFF
clone_size: -
v_call: TRBV29-1
d_call: -
j_call: TRBJ2-2

cdr3_nt: TGTGCCAGCAGTCCTGCCCCTGGGGGGGCGCACACTGAAGCTTTCTTT
cdr3_aa: CASSPAPGGAHTEAFF
clone_size: once
v_call: TRBV27
d_call: -
j_call: TRBJ1-1

cdr3_nt: TGTGCCAGCAGAGACCGTGACAGGAACACTGAAGCTTTCTTT
cdr3_aa: CASRDRDRNTEAFF
clone_size: -
v_call: TRBV6-6
d_call: -
j_call: TRBJ1-1

cdr3_nt: TGTGCCAGCAGCCGGATGGGCGCCGGGGAGCTGTTTTTT
cdr3_aa: CASSRMGAGELFF
clone_size: -
v_call: TRBV9
d_call: -
j_call: TRBJ2-2

cdr3_nt: TGTGCCATCAGGCTAGGACTAGCGGGAGGGCCCGACAATGAGCAGTTCTTC
cdr3_aa: CAIRLGLAGGPDNEQFF
clone_size: -
v_call: TRBV10-3
d_call: TRBD2
j_call: TRBJ2-1

cdr3_nt: TGCGCCAGCAGGGCGTTTGGCGGCTCCTATAATTCACCCCTCCACTTT
cdr3_aa: CASRAFGGSYNSPLHF
clone_size: few
v_call: TRBV5-1
d_call: -
j_call: TRBJ1-6

cdr3_nt: TGTGCCAGCAGCCCCCTAGCGGCATCCTACAATGAGCAGTTCTTC
cdr3_aa: CASSPLAASYNEQFF
clone_size: -
v_call: TRBV6-4
d_call: TRBD2
j_call: TRBJ2-1